These 8 T cell receptor beta chains share one sample of origin, sequenced in a study of beta chain features in type 1 diabetes. No antigen has been identified for these receptors. Broader study findings: Type 1 diabetes patients had TCRB CDR3s that were shorter (moderately but significantly so) in all four CD4+ subsets.

The authors reverse transcribed all of the isolated RNA, so sequencing captured expressed TCRB transcripts. Assay: immunoSEQ multiplex PCR; the TCRdb copy retains only in-frame clones and omits some. Here the sample spans tens of thousands of clones, about 58% being singletons. The source material was stem cell memory CD4+ T cells from blood. The receptors come from a man between 18 and 29 years old with type 1 diabetes.

This chain uses TRBV30 with TRBJ2-3; 11 bases are a match to TRBD2. Germline values: CDR1 GTSNPN, CDR2 SVGIG (reference sequence). The CDR3 is made up of 15 amino acids. V was pared by 3 bases and J by 1 base, with 3 bases of the junction left unmatched. For the CDR3, the DNA is TGTGCCTGGAGCTTGACTAGCGGGGGCACAGATACGCAGTATTTT. This codes for CAWSLTSGGTDTQYF.

V gene TRBV7-8 combines with J gene TRBJ2-1; weak D call: TRBD2 (5 bases). Germline CDR1 is SGHVS and CDR2 is FQNEAQ. V shed 5 bases and J shed 4 bases, with 15 bases lying between them. The CDR3 has 15 residues. The DNA for the CDR3 is TGTGCCAGCAGCCCCGACCCCCGGGAATACAATGAGCAGTTCTTC. The encoded protein is CASSPDPREYNEQFF.

This chain joins TRBV11-3 and TRBJ1-2, with TRBD1 matching over 7 bases. The length of the CDR3 is 12 residues. Germline lookup yields CDR1 SGHNT and CDR2 YENEEA. The junction had 6 bases not matched to a gene; V was cut back by 5 bases and J by 9 bases. The CDR3 coding sequence is TGTGCCAGCAGCACGCGACAGGGACGCTACACCTTC. It translates to CASSTRQGRYTF.

The V call is TRBV7-2, the J call TRBJ2-5; D is perhaps TRBD2 (6 bases). The germline gives CDR1 SGHTA, CDR2 FQGNSA. V was pared by 1 base and J by 5 bases, with 17 bases between. The CDR3 is 16 residues long. Written as DNA, the CDR3 is TGTGCCAGCAGCTTAGTTTTTGGGTATGGGGGGGAGACCCAGTACTTC. Its translation is CASSLVFGYGGETQYF.

This clone has a handful of counts. The chain links TRBV2 to TRBJ2-1; 9 bases match TRBD2. This CDR3 comprises 16 residues. V lost 7 bases to trimming and J lost 5 bases; unmatched junction nucleotides: 12. The V gene's germline CDR1 is SNHLY and CDR2 FYNNEI. CDR3 sequence: CASNPPGLASNNEQFF. The CDR3 DNA follows: TGTGCCAGCAATCCTCCTGGACTAGCGTCTAACAATGAGCAGTTCTTC.

There are a few counts of this clone. V usage is TRBV7-9 and J usage is TRBJ2-5, with 7 positions matching TRBD1. Trimming took 0 bases from V and 11 from J; bases not matched to a gene: 6. This CDR3 contains 13 residues. Germline V CDR1 and CDR2: SEHNR, FQNEAQ (reference sequence). CDR3 sequence (DNA): TGTGCCAGCAGCTTAGCGTCAGGGGGTGAGCAGTACTTC. Encoded protein: CASSLASGGEQYF.

The CDR3 reads CASSPQGARTDTQYF. The CDR3, as DNA: TGTGCCAGCAGTCCACAGGGGGCCCGCACAGATACGCAGTATTTT. This rearrangement joins TRBV6-6 to TRBJ2-3; 9 positions agree with TRBD1. Losses at the gene ends were 5 bases for V and 1 base for J; bases not matched to a gene: 4. The germline CDR1 and CDR2 sequences are MNHNY and SVGAGI (reference sequence). The CDR3 is 15 amino acids.

This chain connects TRBV6-1 to TRBJ1-2, with 8 bases that match TRBD1. Germline values: CDR1 MNHNS, CDR2 SASEGT. The CDR3 runs 14 residues. V lost 7 bases, J lost 8 bases, and 12 bases stayed unmatched. The CDR3 reads CASIGSQGAWGYTF. The CDR3 DNA sequence: TGTGCCAGCATAGGTTCGCAGGGGGCGTGGGGCTACACCTTC.